The 4 T cell receptor beta chains listed next were all sequenced from one sample in a study of lymphopenia after photon versus proton radiotherapy. Profiling relied on immunoSEQ multiplex PCR, and the TCRdb table lists in-frame clones only, not all of them. The table has about 16,000 clones, 65% to 90% seen once. Sequencing used peripheral blood, obtained from a patient treated with proton-based radiotherapy. The receptors were sampled from a man between 65 and 85 years old with pancreatic cancer.

V gene TRBV5-1 combines with J gene TRBJ1-2; a possible D gene is TRBD1 (5 bases). CDR1 is SGHRS and CDR2 is YFSETQ in the germline V gene. V was pared by 2 bases and J by 4 bases, with 9 bases between. There are 13 residues in the CDR3. CDR3 loop: CASSFGGSYGYTF. CDR3 in DNA: TGCGCCAGCAGCTTCGGGGGGTCCTATGGCTACACCTTC. Combining the CDR3 with reference TRBV5-1 and TRBJ1-2 gives the whole variable domain KAGVTQTPRYLIKTRGQQVTLSCSPISGHRSVSWYQQTPGQGLQFLFEYFSETQRNKGNFPGRFSGRQFSNSRSEMNVSTLELGDSALYLCASSFGGSYGYTFGSGTRLTVV.

The chain has TRBV28 and TRBJ1-2; TRBD1 is a possible D gene (5 bases). V lost 6 bases and J lost 5, with 16 bases in between. The CDR3 covers 14 residues. Germline CDR1 is MDHEN and CDR2 is SYDVKM. CDR3 protein: CASSSGGGLYGYTF. The CDR3, as DNA: TGTGCCAGCAGCAGCGGGGGGGGACTTTATGGCTACACCTTC.

The V call is TRBV2, the J call TRBJ2-3; 9 bases are shared with TRBD1. Germline V CDR1 and CDR2: SNHLY, FYNNEI. CDR3 size: 15 residues. V shed 8 bases, J shed 2 bases, and the junction held 8 bases outside the gene matches. CDR3 DNA: TGTGCCAGCGGACACAGGGGGCGAATCACAGATACGCAGTATTTT. As protein: CASGHRGRITDTQYF.

This chain connects TRBV18 to TRBJ2-1, with D possibly called TRBD1 or TRBD2 (6 bases each). Between the trimmed V and J ends, which lost 2 bases and 10 bases, there was a span of 12 bases. Germline CDR1 is KGHSH and CDR2 is LQKENI. CDR3 length: 13 residues. The CDR3 DNA follows: TGTGCCAGCTCACCAACAGGGAGCGGGGAGCAGTTCTTC. Its protein product is CASSPTGSGEQFF.